The clone carrying this T cell receptor beta chain was seen a handful of times. This sample's TCRbeta library carried unique molecular identifier barcodes. From the PCR reads, TCRdb called clonotypes with MiXCR, one entry per CDR3 protein. The sample holds roughly 500,000 distinct CDR3 sequences; less than 35% are singletons and the top ten take 2% to 3%. The data are from a study of T-cell reconstitution after alpha-beta-depleted transplantation in children. The source was PBMCs from the stem cell graft donor, collected from the stem cell graft. This sequence was found in a human donor who donated a stem cell graft to a child with aplastic anemia.

Here the CDR3 reads CSASTGPYGYTF. The CDR3 bases are TGCAGTGCCTCGACAGGTCCCTATGGCTACACCTTC. The chain links TRBV20-1 to TRBJ1-2, with a possible D match to TRBD1 (6 bases). Germline V gene data show CDR1 as DFQATT and CDR2 as SNEGSKA (reference sequence). The V and J ends lost 6 bases and 4 bases respectively, with 12 bases between them. There are 12 residues in the CDR3.